This entry lists 18 T cell receptor beta chains sequenced from one sample in a study of human T cells and chemical hapten exposure. Each CDR3 protein gets one entry after TCRdb re-called the RACE reads with MiXCR. Among 300,000 to 450,000 distinct CDR3 sequences listed, roughly 4.6% were seen once. The time point was: pre-sensitization, week 0. Described treatment: therapeutic diphenylcyclopropenone sensitization with weekly scalp DPC. The specimen comprised whole blood, sampled in connection with sensitization to the hapten diphenylcyclopropenone (DPC). The source of these receptors is a woman aged 50 to 65 with alopecia areata. Some clones in this sample may be carry-over from other donors' samples.

This clonotype occurred a few times. This chain uses TRBV30 with TRBJ1-2; no clear D gene. Germline CDR1 is GTSNPN and CDR2 is SVGIG (reference sequence). This CDR3 region has 13 residues. V shed 2 bases and J shed 4 bases, with 11 bases lying between them. CDR3 nucleotide sequence: TGTGCCTGGAGTCGCCCCGGTGGCTATGGCTACACCTTC. Its translation: CAWSRPGGYGYTF.

This clonotype was detected many times. CDR3 region: CSVGQGVTEAFF. The CDR3 DNA follows: TGCAGCGTTGGTCAGGGGGTCACTGAAGCTTTCTTT. This chain links TRBV29-1 with TRBJ1-1; 7 bases are shared with TRBD1. V shed 4 bases and J 4 bases; nucleotides not matched to a gene: 3. Germline CDR1 and CDR2: SQVTM and ANQGSEA. The CDR3 length is 12 residues.

The chain is built from TRBV5-6 and TRBJ2-3; D is unclear. Trimming removed 0 bases from V and 2 bases from J, with 7 bases in between. CDR1 and CDR2 from the germline V gene are SGHDT and YYEEEE. The CDR3 loop spans 14 amino acids. CDR3 coding DNA: TGTGCCAGCAGCTTGGACTTTTACACAGATACGCAGTATTTT. This translates into CASSLDFYTDTQYF.

This clonotype was recorded many times. The CDR3 loop reads CASGGTSGNQETQYF. The CDR3 DNA follows: TGTGCTAGTGGGGGGACTAGCGGAAATCAAGAGACCCAGTACTTC. The V gene is TRBV12-5, the J gene TRBJ2-5; TRBD2 aligns across 11 bases. Trimming removed 6 bases from V and 2 bases from J; junction bases left unmatched: 5. This CDR3 is 15 amino acids long. Germline CDR1 and CDR2: LGHNT and FRNRAP. The full variable domain, rest sourced from reference TRBV12-5 and TRBJ2-5, is DARVTQTPRHKVTEMGQEVTMRCQPILGHNTVFWYRQTMMQGLELLAYFRNRAPLDDSGMPKDRFSAEMPDATLATLKIQPSEPRDSAVYFCASGGTSGNQETQYFGPGTRLLVL.

This clonotype was detected a few times. The CDR3 region has the DNA TGCAGTGCTAGATGGGCCGGGGAGCTGTTTTTT. Its translation: CSARWAGELFF. The chain couples TRBV20-1 to TRBJ2-2; D is unclear. Trimming took 2 bases from V and 6 from J, leaving 4 bases between them. Germline CDR1 reads DFQATT; CDR2 reads SNEGSKA (reference sequence). CDR3 length: 11 residues.

This clonotype was seen many times. This chain connects TRBV27 to TRBJ2-2, with 11 bases aligning to TRBD1. This CDR3 contains 14 residues. After removal of 5 bases from V and 13 bases from J, the junction contained 9 bases not matched to a gene. Germline V CDR1 and CDR2: MNHEY, SMNVEV (reference sequence). CDR3 sequence: CASSPRTGGLRLFF. The DNA of the CDR3 is TGTGCCAGCAGTCCCCGGACAGGGGGCCTTCGGCTGTTTTTT.

This clonotype was counted many times. The chain is built from TRBV18 and TRBJ2-1; D might be TRBD1 or TRBD2, each matching 7 bases. The germline V gene has CDR1 KGHSH and CDR2 LQKENI. The CDR3 loop spans 14 amino acids. The V end lost 2 bases, the J end lost 12 bases, and 17 bases lay between the germline ends. The CDR3 region is CASSPGRGRGRQFF. The CDR3 bases are TGTGCCAGCTCACCAGGGAGGGGGCGCGGTAGGCAGTTCTTC.

This clonotype was picked up many times. The rearrangement links TRBV27 to TRBJ2-1; 11 bases map to TRBD2. This CDR3 has 15 amino acids. V was pared by 5 bases and J by 4 bases, with 4 bases of the junction left unmatched. Germline loops: CDR1 MNHEY, CDR2 SMNVEV (reference sequence). The CDR3 spells CASSTSGGSYNEQFF. Here the CDR3 DNA reads TGTGCCAGCAGTACTAGCGGGGGCAGTTACAATGAGCAGTTCTTC.

This clonotype was picked up many times. The rearrangement links TRBV27 to TRBJ2-7; a possible D gene is TRBD1 (6 bases). There are 15 residues in the CDR3. The ends were cut back, 2 bases at V and 5 bases at J, with 16 bases in the middle. Looked up from germline, CDR1 is MNHEY and CDR2 is SMNVEV (reference sequence). CDR3 in DNA: TGTGCCAGCAGTTTAAACAGGGCGATAAGGAACGAGCAGTACTTC. It is translated as CASSLNRAIRNEQYF.

This clonotype has a count of ten or more. The chain is built from TRBV11-2 and TRBJ1-6; TRBD1 agrees at 7 bases. Germline CDR1 reads SGHAT; CDR2 reads FQNNGV. The ends lost 5 bases at V and 3 bases at J; junction bases unmatched: 4. This CDR3 region has 15 residues. The CDR3 DNA sequence: TGTGCCAGCAGCATACAGGGGTTCTATAATTCACCCCTCCACTTT. It codes for CASSIQGFYNSPLHF. The full variable domain, in which reference TRBV11-2 and TRBJ1-6 provide the parts outside the CDR3, is EAGVAQSPRYKIIEKRQSVAFWCNPISGHATLYWYQQILGQGPKLLIQFQNNGVVDDSQLPKDRFSAERLKGVDSTLKIQPAKLEDSAVYLCASSIQGFYNSPLHFGNGTRLTVT.

This clonotype was seen many times. This chain links TRBV27 with TRBJ1-6; weak D call: TRBD1 (5 bases). Trimming shortened V by 3 bases and J by 8 bases, and 11 bases separated the two germline ends. The CDR3 totals 14 residues. The germline V gene encodes CDR1 MNHEY and CDR2 SMNVEV (reference sequence). The DNA for the CDR3 is TGTGCCAGCAGTTTGGGACGGTTACATTCACCCCTCCACTTT. Its translation: CASSLGRLHSPLHF.

This clonotype was picked up a small number of times. The chain joins TRBV13 to TRBJ2-5; D tentatively reads TRBD1 or TRBD2 (6 bases each). The V gene lost 5 bases and the J gene lost 3 bases, with 13 bases spanning the gap. CDR1 and CDR2 from the germline V gene are PRHDT and FYEKMQ (reference sequence). The CDR3 consists of 14 residues. CDR3 in amino acids: CASSPPGAEETQYF. Written as DNA, the CDR3 is TGTGCCAGCAGCCCCCCGGGGGCGGAAGAGACCCAGTACTTC.

This clonotype was picked up many times. CDR3 region: CASSKGLGYEQYF. The CDR3 DNA sequence: TGTGCCAGCAGCAAAGGGCTGGGATACGAGCAGTACTTC. The rearrangement joins TRBV3-1 to TRBJ2-7, with D uncertain. Germline assignment: CDR1 LGHDT and CDR2 YNNKEL (reference sequence). The CDR3 runs 13 residues. Trimming took 5 bases from V and 4 from J, leaving 12 bases between them.

This clonotype appeared many times. The chain links TRBV24-1 to TRBJ1-1; D possibly corresponds to TRBD1 (5 bases). The CDR3 loop spans 13 amino acids. The germline V gene has CDR1 KGHDR and CDR2 SFDVKD. The ends were cut back, 10 bases at V and 4 bases at J, with 15 bases in the middle. The CDR3 region has the DNA TGTGCCACAGACCAGGGCTTGGGCACTGAAGCTTTCTTT. Amino acids: CATDQGLGTEAFF.

This chain uses TRBV6-5 with TRBJ1-5; 10 bases agree with TRBD1. Per germline, CDR1 MNHEY and CDR2 SVGAGI. The trim removed 6 bases at V and 1 base at J, leaving 6 bases unmatched. This CDR3 has 16 residues. The CDR3 nucleotides read TGTGCCAGCAGCATGAGGGGACAGGGGAGCAATCAGCCCCAGCATTTT. Residues: CASSMRGQGSNQPQHF.

This clonotype was observed many times. The rearrangement uses TRBV4-2 and TRBJ1-5, with a possible D match to TRBD1 (5 bases). The CDR3 runs to 14 residues. Between the trimmed V and J ends, which lost 0 bases and 7 bases, there was a span of 10 bases. Germline V gene data show CDR1 as LGHNA and CDR2 as YNFKEQ. This chain's CDR3 is CASSQDLGAQPQHF. The CDR3 coding sequence is TGTGCCAGCAGCCAAGATCTCGGGGCCCAGCCCCAGCATTTT.

This clonotype was counted ten times or more. DNA of the CDR3: TGTGCCAGCTCACCGACAGGGGTCTCTGGAAACACCATATATTTT. It encodes CASSPTGVSGNTIYF. The gene calls are TRBV3-1 and TRBJ1-3; 8 bases match TRBD1. V was clipped by 8 bases and J by 0 bases; unmatched bases: 6. The V gene's germline CDR1 is LGHDT and CDR2 YNNKEL (reference sequence). There are 15 residues in the CDR3. The full variable domain, completed using reference TRBV3-1 and TRBJ1-3, is DTAVSQTPKYLVTQMGNDKSIKCEQNLGHDTMYWYKQDSKKFLKIMFSYNNKELIINETVPNRFSPKSPDKAHLNLHINSLELGDSAVYFCASSPTGVSGNTIYFGEGSWLTVV.

This clonotype was seen ten or more times. The chain employs TRBV10-3 and TRBJ2-7; perhaps D is TRBD1 or TRBD2 (6 bases each). V was cut by 1 base and J by 4 bases, with 14 bases left in between. The CDR3 extends over 15 amino acids. Germline-derived CDR1 and CDR2 are ENHRY and SYGVKD. The CDR3 protein is CAISEWGAGFYEQYF. As DNA, the CDR3 is TGTGCCATCAGTGAGTGGGGGGCAGGTTTTTACGAGCAGTACTTC.